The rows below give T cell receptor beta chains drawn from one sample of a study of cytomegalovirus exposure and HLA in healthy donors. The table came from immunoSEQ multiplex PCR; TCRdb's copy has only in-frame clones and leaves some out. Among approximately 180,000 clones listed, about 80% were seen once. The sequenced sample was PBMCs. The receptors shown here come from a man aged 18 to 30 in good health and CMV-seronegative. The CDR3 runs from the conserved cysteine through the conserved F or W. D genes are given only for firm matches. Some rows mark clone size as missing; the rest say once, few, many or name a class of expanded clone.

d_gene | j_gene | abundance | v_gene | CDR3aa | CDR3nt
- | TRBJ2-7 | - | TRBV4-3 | CASSPHPQGSEQYF | TGCGCCAGCAGCCCTCACCCGCAGGGGTCAGAGCAGTACTTC
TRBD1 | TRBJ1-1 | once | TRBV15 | CATSREGGFQNTEAFF | TGTGCCACCAGCAGAGAAGGGGGCTTCCAGAACACTGAAGCTTTCTTT
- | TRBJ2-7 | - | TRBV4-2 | CASSQEEGAPYEQYF | TGTGCCAGCAGCCAAGAAGAGGGTGCCCCCTACGAGCAGTACTTC
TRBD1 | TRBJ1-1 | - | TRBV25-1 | CASSPGGKVEAFF | TGTGCCAGCAGTCCAGGGGGCAAAGTGGAGGCTTTCTTT
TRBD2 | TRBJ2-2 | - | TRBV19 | CASSGLAGNTGELFF | TGTGCCAGTAGCGGACTAGCGGGAAACACCGGGGAGCTGTTTTTT
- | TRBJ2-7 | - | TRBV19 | CASSIEPGTTHEQYF | TGTGCCAGTAGTATAGAACCCGGGACAACACACGAGCAGTACTTC
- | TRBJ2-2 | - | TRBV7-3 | CASSLTFGDRTGELFF | TGTGCCAGCAGCTTAACGTTCGGGGATCGCACCGGGGAGCTGTTTTTT
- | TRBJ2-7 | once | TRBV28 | CASSPGLIFIYEQYF | TGTGCCAGCAGTCCAGGACTCATTTTTATCTACGAGCAGTACTTC
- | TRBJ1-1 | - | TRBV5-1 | CASSLTGNEAFF | TGCGCCAGCAGCTTGACAGGGAATGAAGCTTTCTTT
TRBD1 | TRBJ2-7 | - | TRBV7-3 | CASSTTGGPSYEQYF | TGTGCCAGCAGCACTACAGGGGGGCCATCCTACGAGCAGTACTTC
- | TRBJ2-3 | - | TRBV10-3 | CATLLDKSTDTQYF | TGTGCCACCCTTCTGGACAAGAGCACAGATACGCAGTATTTT
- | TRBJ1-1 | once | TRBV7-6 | CASSLLEGGESTEAFF | TGTGCCAGCAGCTTACTTGAAGGGGGGGAGAGCACTGAAGCTTTCTTT
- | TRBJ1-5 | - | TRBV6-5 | CASSSQGWNQPQHF | TGTGCCAGCAGTTCACAGGGTTGGAATCAGCCCCAGCATTTT
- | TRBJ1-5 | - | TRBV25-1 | CASRYPTAAKTSNQPQHF | TGTGCCAGCAGATATCCGACGGCGGCCAAAACGAGCAATCAGCCCCAGCATTTT
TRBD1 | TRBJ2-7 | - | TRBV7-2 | CASSLVIGQGNEQYF | TGTGCCAGCAGCTTGGTTATAGGACAGGGGAACGAGCAGTACTTC